Here is one T cell receptor beta chain with its context. Using a J-beta primer mix together with a sample-barcoded 5' primer, a second PCR was run for about 7 to 12 cycles. The study obtained at least 2.5 million CDR3-containing paired-end reads from every sample. TCRdb redid the calling of the 5' RACE reads with MiXCR, one entry per CDR3 protein. Here the sample spans under 2 million distinct CDR3 sequences, about 32% being singletons. The sample comes from a study of blood T cells in healthy people across ages. The CDR3 loop spans 16 amino acids. Germline-derived CDR1 and CDR2 are MDHEN and SYDVKM. The V and J ends lost 5 bases and 0 bases respectively, with 14 bases between them.

V gene TRBV28 combines with J gene TRBJ2-4; the D gene is possibly TRBD2 (5 bases). The receptor's source is a woman under 40 in good health. The sample taken for sequencing was blood. The CDR3 region has the DNA TGTGCCAGCAGTCCACACCCTGGACTAGCCAAAAACATTCAGTACTTC. Encoded protein: CASSPHPGLAKNIQYF.